The sequence of this TCR beta chain was determined in a study of PD-L1 blockade in urothelial cancer. Study-wide background: Each patient had 0 to 3 earlier chemotherapy regimens. Blood-derived samples held a median around 140,000 T cells.

Trimming removed 4 bases at V and 0 bases at J, with 10 bases between. The CDR3 runs 15 residues. Germline assignment: CDR1 MNHNS and CDR2 SASEGT. General study findings and limits: Durable benefit was linked to greater 3-week expansion of tumor-associated blood clones.

Regarding this clone: Its antigen is undetermined.

Produced via immunoSEQ multiplex PCR; TCRdb's table is partial and in-frame only. The sample consists of about 24,000 clones, roughly 85% of them appearing once. This TCR came from a man aged 50 to 60 with urothelial cancer. V and J are TRBV6-1 and TRBJ1-5; D remains unclear. The source was PBMCs, collected around atezolizumab (anti-PD-L1) treatment. Here the CDR3 reads CASSVRMNSNQPQHF. DNA for the CDR3: TGTGCCAGCAGTGTGAGGATGAATAGCAATCAGCCCCAGCATTTT.